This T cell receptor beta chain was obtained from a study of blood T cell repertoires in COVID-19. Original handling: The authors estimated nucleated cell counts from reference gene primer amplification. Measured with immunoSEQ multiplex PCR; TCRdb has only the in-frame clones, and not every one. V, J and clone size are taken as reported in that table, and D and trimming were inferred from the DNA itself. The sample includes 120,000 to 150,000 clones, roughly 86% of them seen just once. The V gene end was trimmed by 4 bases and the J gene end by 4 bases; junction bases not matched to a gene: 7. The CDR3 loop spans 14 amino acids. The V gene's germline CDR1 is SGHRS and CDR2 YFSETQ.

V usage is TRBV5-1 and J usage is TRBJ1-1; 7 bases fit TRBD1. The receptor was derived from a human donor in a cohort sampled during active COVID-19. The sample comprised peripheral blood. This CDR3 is CASSLEGASTEAFF. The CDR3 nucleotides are TGCGCCAGCAGCCTGGAGGGGGCGAGCACTGAAGCTTTCTTT.